The 9 T cell receptor beta chains below come from one sample, sequenced in a study of cytomegalovirus exposure and HLA in healthy donors. Primers included in the PCR were 60 Vbeta and 13 Jbeta primers. The data were produced by immunoSEQ multiplex PCR, yet TCRdb's version contains in-frame clones alone and is incomplete. This sample has 100,000 to 150,000 clones, with around 84% found just once. Sequencing was done on a sample of PBMCs. All receptors derive from a man aged 18 to 30 in good health and CMV-seronegative.

The genes are TRBV2 and TRBJ2-7; TRBD2 agrees at 11 bases. This CDR3 has 17 residues. Germline-derived CDR1 and CDR2 are SNHLY and FYNNEI. The V segment lost 6 bases and the J segment 4 bases; nucleotides outside the gene matches: 14. The CDR3 is CASRSDQGLAELYEQYF. CDR3 DNA: TGTGCCAGCAGATCCGACCAGGGACTAGCGGAGCTTTACGAGCAGTACTTC.

The chain combines TRBV19 with TRBJ2-3; the D gene is possibly TRBD1 (6 bases). Trimming cost V 5 bases and J 12 bases, with 15 bases left between them. In germline, CDR1 is LNHDA, CDR2 SQIVND (reference sequence). The CDR3 contains 12 residues. CDR3 nucleotides: TGTGCCAGTAGTCCTTTAAGGGACACACAGTATTTT. It yields the protein CASSPLRDTQYF.

DNA for the CDR3: TGCGCCAGCAGCCAAGGGGACAGGCAAGAGACCCAGTACTTC. It translates to CASSQGDRQETQYF. The chain carries TRBV4-3 and TRBJ2-5; TRBD1 agrees at 8 bases. CDR3 length equals 14 residues. The germline V gene has CDR1 LGHNA and CDR2 YSLEER. Trimming removed 1 base from V and 2 bases from J; junction bases left unmatched: 0.

V gene TRBV10-3 combines with J gene TRBJ2-1; TRBD2 aligns across 10 bases. Per the germline V gene, CDR1 is ENHRY and CDR2 is SYGVKD. The CDR3 length is 16 residues. Unmatched junction bases numbered 5, after V lost 2 bases and J lost 4 bases. The CDR3 DNA follows: TGTGCCATCAGTGAGGCCGGGACTAGCGATTACAATGAGCAGTTCTTC. Encoded protein: CAISEAGTSDYNEQFF.

This clone was detected once. The V call is TRBV7-6, the J call TRBJ2-5; 9 bases fit TRBD2. The CDR3 totals 15 residues. CDR1 is SGHVS and CDR2 is FNYEAQ in the germline V gene. The ends lost 0 bases at V and 13 bases at J; junction bases unmatched: 12. CDR3 sequence: CASSLAHGGGALMYF. CDR3 bases: TGTGCCAGCAGCTTAGCCCATGGCGGGGGGGCTCTCATGTACTTC.

In its sample, this clone was seen once. One end of the junction fails to match germline, which may point to a read error. This chain joins TRBV7-2 and TRBJ2-2; D perhaps matches TRBD1 (6 bases). The germline V gene encodes CDR1 SGHTA and CDR2 FQGNSA. The CDR3 is 14 amino acids. DNA of the CDR3: TGTGCCAGCAACTTACAGGGGAACACCGGGGAGCTGTTTTTT. It translates to CASNLQGNTGELFF.

This chain joins TRBV11-2 and TRBJ2-3; 13 bases line up with TRBD2. Germline CDR1 SGHAT, CDR2 FQNNGV. J lost 4 bases, V lost 5 bases, and 6 bases had no gene match. The CDR3 sequence is 16 residues long. DNA for the CDR3: TGTGCCAGCAGCCTCACTAGCGGGGGGGCCCCAGATACGCAGTATTTT. This sequence encodes CASSLTSGGAPDTQYF.

This chain joins TRBV10-2 and TRBJ1-4; D gene ambiguous. CDR1 and CDR2 (germline): WSHSY, SAAADI. V was cut by 2 bases and J by 0 bases, with 10 bases left in between. CDR3 length: 16 residues. This chain's CDR3 is CASSELRRATNEKLFF. Here the CDR3 DNA reads TGCGCCAGCAGTGAGCTCCGGAGGGCAACTAATGAAAAACTGTTTTTT.

The chain employs TRBV7-2 and TRBJ2-5; D is perhaps TRBD2 (7 bases). The CDR3 is 16 amino acids. Trimming removed 5 bases from V and 0 bases from J, with 16 bases in between. From germline, CDR1 is SGHTA and CDR2 FQGNSA. The CDR3 spells CASSPSAGAYQETQYF. The CDR3 DNA follows: TGTGCCAGCAGCCCCTCCGCGGGGGCTTACCAAGAGACCCAGTACTTC. Together with reference TRBV7-2 and TRBJ2-5, the CDR3 gives the full variable domain: GAGVSQSPSNKVTEKGKDVELRCDPISGHTALYWYRQSLGQGLEFLIYFQGNSAPDKSGLPSDRFSAERTGGSVSTLTIQRTQQEDSAVYLCASSPSAGAYQETQYFGPGTRLLVL.